Below, 12 T cell receptor beta chains from the same sample are listed, as sequenced in a study of shared clonotypes between healthy human individuals. Profiled with immunoSEQ multiplex PCR; TCRdb holds only in-frame clones, not every one. This table holds about half a million clones, 81% found once. Sequencing was done on a sample of PBMCs. Source of these receptors: a woman in her thirties or forties in good health. Some clones in this sample may be carry-over from other donors' samples.

V gene TRBV11-3 combines with J gene TRBJ2-1; TRBD2 aligns across 9 bases. The V gene's germline CDR1 is SGHNT and CDR2 YENEEA. The CDR3 consists of 14 residues. Trimming removed 5 bases from V and 5 bases from J; junction bases left unmatched: 4. DNA of the CDR3: TGTGCCAGCAGCCAGGGACTAGCCAACAATGAGCAGTTCTTC. Amino acids: CASSQGLANNEQFF.

This clone showed up just once. The rearrangement links TRBV18 to TRBJ1-3, with 7 bases aligning to TRBD1. This CDR3 spans 15 amino acids. J was trimmed by 0 bases and V by 2 bases; bases with no gene match: 1. Looked up from germline, CDR1 is KGHSH and CDR2 is LQKENI. The CDR3 nucleotides are TGTGCCAGCTCACCAGGGACAGCCTCTGGAAACACCATATATTTT. Protein sequence: CASSPGTASGNTIYF.

Note on this clone: A single base is all that separates this from a far larger clone, so a read error is likely. The missing conserved phenylalanine or tryptophan at the end of this CDR3 makes a read error likely. The identical CDR3 is also encoded by other nucleotide sequences in the sample. V gene TRBV6-6 combines with J gene TRBJ2-7; 8 nucleotides align to TRBD1. Germline CDR1 reads MNHNY; CDR2 reads SVGAGI (reference sequence). There are 16 residues in the CDR3. Trimming took 2 bases from V and 3 from J; bases not matched to a gene: 9. CDR3 sequence reads: CASSYPPTGASYEQYL. The CDR3 DNA sequence: TGTGCCAGCAGTTACCCCCCGACAGGGGCTAGCTACGAGCAGTACTTA.

This sequence joins TRBV30 and TRBJ2-2; D remains ambiguous. Germline V gene data show CDR1 as GTSNPN and CDR2 as SVGIG (reference sequence). This CDR3 is 13 amino acids long. Trimming left V 3 bases short and J 5 bases short, with 10 bases between. The CDR3 nucleotides are TGTGCCTGGAGGGCCCGAGGAACCGGGGAGCTGTTTTTT. Its translation: CAWRARGTGELFF.

J is TRBJ2-3 and V is TRBV9; D is unresolved. Trimming left V 1 base short and J 3 bases short, with 9 bases between. The CDR3 extends over 14 amino acids. Germline V gene lookup returns CDR1 SGDLS and CDR2 YYNGEE. CDR3 nucleotides: TGTGCCAGCAGCGTATGGGATAGTACAGATACGCAGTATTTT. Amino acids: CASSVWDSTDTQYF.

This clone is a singleton in its sample. The CDR3 sequence: CAWSGYRGRGYTF. The CDR3 region has the DNA TGTGCCTGGAGTGGGTACAGGGGCCGGGGCTACACCTTC. This chain uses TRBV30 with TRBJ1-2, with 7 bases that match TRBD1. V dropped 1 base and J dropped 8; count of bases not matched to a gene: 7. CDR3 size: 13 residues. The germline V gene has CDR1 GTSNPN and CDR2 SVGIG (reference sequence).

Concerning this clone itself: This likely stems from a read error, as it lies one base from a far larger clone. This same CDR3 is encoded by further DNA sequences in the sample. CDR3 loop: CATRRQSRANYGYTF. CDR3 sequence (DNA): TGTGCCACCCGAAGACAGTCACGGGCTAACTATGGCTACACCTTC. V usage is TRBV5-6 and J usage is TRBJ1-2, with D possibly matching TRBD1 (5 bases). This CDR3 comprises 15 residues. V was trimmed by 9 bases and J by 0 bases, leaving 18 bases between them. Germline CDR1 SGHDT, CDR2 YYEEEE.

The rearrangement links TRBV5-8 to TRBJ2-3; TRBD1 is a possible D gene (6 bases). Trimming pared 0 bases from V and 2 bases from J, leaving 7 bases between. This CDR3 has 14 amino acids. CDR1 and CDR2 (germline): SGHTS, YDEGEE. The CDR3 region is CASSLAGDTDTQYF. As DNA, the CDR3 is TGTGCCAGCAGCTTGGCAGGGGACACAGATACGCAGTATTTT.

This clone was observed a few times. The chain is built from TRBV9 and TRBJ1-1; D not certain. Per the germline V gene, CDR1 is SGDLS and CDR2 is YYNGEE. Trimming removed 0 bases at V and 3 bases at J, with 9 bases between. This CDR3 contains 14 residues. The DNA of the CDR3 is TGTGCCAGCAGCGTAGAGGCAGGCGACACTGAAGCTTTCTTT. Its translation is CASSVEAGDTEAFF.

Note on this clone: A far larger clone is off by one base, so a read error is likely. Other nucleotide sequences in the sample specify the same CDR3. J is TRBJ1-3 and V is TRBV7-9; TRBD1 might be the D (5 bases). V gave up 4 bases and J gave up 1 base, with 8 bases separating them. The germline V gene has CDR1 SEHNR and CDR2 FQNEAQ (reference sequence). CDR3 length: 14 residues. CDR3 nucleotides: TGTGCCAGCAGCTCGGGACTATCTGGAAACACCATATATTTT. Translating it yields CASSSGLSGNTIYF.

The sample holds many counts of this clone. Within the sample, other DNA sequences also encode this same CDR3. The CDR3 loop reads CASSVGDWETQYF. The CDR3 DNA reads as TGTGCCAGCAGCGTAGGGGACTGGGAGACCCAGTACTTC. This chain joins TRBV9 and TRBJ2-5, with a weak D call TRBD2 (6 bases). Germline CDR1 SGDLS, CDR2 YYNGEE. The V end lost 0 bases, the J end lost 5 bases, and 8 bases lay between the germline ends. The CDR3 length is 13 residues.

V is TRBV9 and J is TRBJ2-2; TRBD1 might be the D (5 bases). Per the germline V gene, CDR1 is SGDLS and CDR2 is YYNGEE. Between the trimmed V and J ends, which lost 0 bases and 1 base, there was a span of 10 bases. The CDR3 spans 16 residues. CDR3 DNA: TGTGCCAGCAGCGTAGATCCAGGGCAGAACACCGGGGAGCTGTTTTTT. This encodes CASSVDPGQNTGELFF.